This T cell receptor (beta chain) emerged from a study of T-cell reconstitution after alpha-beta-depleted transplantation in children. This clonotype appeared many times. Per the germline V gene, CDR1 is SQVTM and CDR2 is ANQGSEA. Trimming left V 1 base short and J 6 bases short, with 13 bases between. This CDR3 is 14 amino acids long. A library of TCRbeta sequences, prepared with unique molecular identifiers, was generated. A single record per CDR3 protein comes from TCRdb applying MiXCR to the PCR reads. The repertoire has hundreds of thousands of distinct CDR3 sequences, 15% to 20% of them found once; the top ten carry approximately 1%.

The clonotype originates from a human donor who donated a stem cell graft to a child with acute myeloid leukemia. The sample was PBMCs from the stem cell graft donor, taken from the stem cell graft. This chain uses TRBV29-1 with TRBJ2-1; D is uncertain. The CDR3 DNA reads as TGCAGCGTTGAAGGGCTAATAGGACGCAATGAGCAGTTCTTC. It is translated as CSVEGLIGRNEQFF.